This T cell receptor (beta chain) was retrieved from a study of CD8 T cells in ankylosing spondylitis. Generation of TCR beta libraries employed quantitative 5'-RACE incorporating molecular barcodes. One entry per CDR3 protein, called by TCRdb with MiXCR from the 5' RACE reads. This table has under 250,000 distinct CDR3 sequences, 20% to 30% appearing once. This clonotype was recorded at least ten times. What it recognizes is unknown. Trimming took off 5 bases at V and 4 bases at J, with 7 bases between the two ends. The CDR3 is made up of 12 amino acids. Germline CDR1 SEHNR, CDR2 FQNEAQ (reference sequence). Study-wide results and limits: A motif of 7 to 9 highly homologous TCR beta variants was seen as apparently characteristic of ankylosing spondylitis blood.

The sequence was collected from a male donor with ankylosing spondylitis or in good health (not recorded which). The specimen was blood, either unsorted or a sorted T cell fraction (not recorded which). This chain joins TRBV7-9 and TRBJ2-3; D not certain. CDR3: CASSPTADTQYF. CDR3 nucleotides: TGTGCCAGCAGCCCTACCGCAGATACGCAGTATTTT.